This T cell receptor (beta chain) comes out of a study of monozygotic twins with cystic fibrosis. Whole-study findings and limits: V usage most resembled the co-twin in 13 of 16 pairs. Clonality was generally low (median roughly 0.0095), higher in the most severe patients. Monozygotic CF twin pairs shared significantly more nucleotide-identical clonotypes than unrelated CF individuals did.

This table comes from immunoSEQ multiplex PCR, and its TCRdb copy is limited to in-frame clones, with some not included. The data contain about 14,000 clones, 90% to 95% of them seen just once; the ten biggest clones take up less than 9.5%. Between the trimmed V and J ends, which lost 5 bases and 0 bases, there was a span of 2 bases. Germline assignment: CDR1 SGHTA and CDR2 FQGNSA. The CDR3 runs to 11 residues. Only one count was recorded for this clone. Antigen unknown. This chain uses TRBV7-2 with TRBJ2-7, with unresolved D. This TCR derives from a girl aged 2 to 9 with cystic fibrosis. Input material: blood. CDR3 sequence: CASSVSYEQYF. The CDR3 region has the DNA TGTGCCAGCAGCGTCTCCTACGAGCAGTACTTC.